The TCR beta chain under discussion was sequenced for a study of blood T cell repertoires in COVID-19. Across the study: The United States, Italy and Spain were the sources of the acute and convalescent COVID-19 samples. The analysed material was cDNA or gDNA that came from T cells, B-cell-depleted T cells, or PBMCs.

In the study's own analysis: Amplified reference gene primers provided the basis for estimating nucleated cell counts. The protocol was immunoSEQ multiplex PCR, while the TCRdb copy is restricted to in-frame clones and leaves out a portion. V and J calls and clone size are as listed in that table; D and trimming were resolved from the DNA. This sample yields about 130,000 clones, of which about four fifths are seen a single time; roughly 10% belongs to the top ten. CDR1 and CDR2 (germline): SGHNT, YYREEE (reference sequence). The V and J ends lost 0 bases and 1 base, in that order; junction bases with no gene match: 6. The CDR3 loop spans 17 amino acids.

The sequenced material came from peripheral blood. The receptor was isolated from a man aged 55 to 70 with acute or convalescent COVID-19. The chain employs TRBV5-4 and TRBJ2-5; 10 nucleotides match TRBD2. CDR3 residues: CASSLGRPSGSQETQYF. As DNA, the CDR3 is TGTGCCAGCAGCTTGGGTCGTCCTAGCGGGAGCCAAGAGACCCAGTACTTC.